The clone carrying this TCR beta chain showed up just a few times. The antigen remains unidentified. This sample was included in a study of T cells in Graves' hyperthyroidism and ophthalmopathy. Each diagnosis drew on symptoms, thyroxine, TRAb, thyroid ultrasound and orbital computed tomography findings. General study points: Blood also carried most thyroid clonotypes expanded above 0.001.

CDR3 size: 16 residues. The germline V and J ends were trimmed by 7 bases and 0 bases, with 15 bases remaining between them. CDR1 LNHDA and CDR2 SQIVND come from the germline V gene (reference sequence). TCR beta CDR3 region amplification was performed from RNA transcripts. Carried out on the TCR CDR3, a first-round RT-PCR used the HTBI primer set. One entry per CDR3 protein results from TCRdb running MiXCR on the multiplex PCR reads. The profile shows more than 550,000 distinct CDR3 sequences, roughly 45% of them singletons. This clonotype was sampled from an adult man with Graves' disease, either hyperthyroidism or ophthalmopathy (not recorded which). The V and J genes are TRBV19 and TRBJ1-4; D might be TRBD1 (6 bases). The source material was peripheral blood or thyroid tissue (not recorded which). Written as DNA, the CDR3 is TGTGCCAGTACCGATCAGGGGATATCAACTAATGAAAAACTGTTTTTT. This encodes CASTDQGISTNEKLFF.